This T cell receptor (beta chain) was obtained from a study of blood T cell repertoires in COVID-19. Across the study: The United States, Italy and Spain were the sources of the acute and convalescent COVID-19 samples. The analysed material was cDNA or gDNA that came from T cells, B-cell-depleted T cells, or PBMCs.

The CDR3 has 13 amino acids. Germline V CDR1 and CDR2: LGHDT, YNNKEL (reference sequence). Trimming pared 1 base from V and 3 bases from J, leaving 6 bases between. Original handling: Amplification of reference gene primers provided the estimated nucleated cell counts. Generated by immunoSEQ multiplex PCR, the TCRdb table keeps only in-frame clones and is missing some. For V, J and clone size, that table is used; D and trimming come from the DNA. The repertoire has roughly 130,000 clones, about nine tenths of them found once; the top ten carry approximately 4.3%. This TCR was recovered from a man aged 35 to 55 with acute or convalescent COVID-19. This chain uses TRBV3-1 (or the pseudogene TRBV3-2) with TRBJ1-1, with D uncertain. Sequenced sample: peripheral blood. CDR3 protein: CASSQVPDTEAFF. The CDR3 nucleotides read TGTGCCAGCAGCCAAGTTCCGGACACTGAAGCTTTCTTT.